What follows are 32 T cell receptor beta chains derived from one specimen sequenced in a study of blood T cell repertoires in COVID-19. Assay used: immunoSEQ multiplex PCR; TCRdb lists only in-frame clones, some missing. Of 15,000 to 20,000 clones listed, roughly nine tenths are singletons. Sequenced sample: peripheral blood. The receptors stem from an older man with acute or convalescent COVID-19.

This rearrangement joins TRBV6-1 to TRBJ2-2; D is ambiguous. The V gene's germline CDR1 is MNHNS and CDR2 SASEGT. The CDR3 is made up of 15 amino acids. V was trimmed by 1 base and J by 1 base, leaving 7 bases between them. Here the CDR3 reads CASSEDYRNTGELFF. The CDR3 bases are TGTGCCAGCAGTGAAGATTACAGGAACACCGGGGAGCTGTTTTTT.

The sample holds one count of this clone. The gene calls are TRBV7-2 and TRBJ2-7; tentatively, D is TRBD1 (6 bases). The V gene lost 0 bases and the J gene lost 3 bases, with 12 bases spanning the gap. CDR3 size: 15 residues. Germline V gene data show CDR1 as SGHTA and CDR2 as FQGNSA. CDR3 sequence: CASSLAGGPVYEQYF. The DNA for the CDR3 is TGTGCCAGCAGCTTAGCAGGGGGACCGGTCTACGAGCAGTACTTC. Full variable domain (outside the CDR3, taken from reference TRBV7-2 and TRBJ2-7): GAGVSQSPSNKVTEKGKDVELRCDPISGHTALYWYRQSLGQGLEFLIYFQGNSAPDKSGLPSDRFSAERTGGSVSTLTIQRTQQEDSAVYLCASSLAGGPVYEQYFGPGTRLTVT.

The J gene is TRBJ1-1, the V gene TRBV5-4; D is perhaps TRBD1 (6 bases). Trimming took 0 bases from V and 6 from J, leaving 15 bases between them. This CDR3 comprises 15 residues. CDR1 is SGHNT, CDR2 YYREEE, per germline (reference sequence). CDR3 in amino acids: CASSLDRQAHPEAFF. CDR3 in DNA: TGTGCCAGCAGCTTGGATCGACAGGCCCATCCTGAAGCTTTCTTT.

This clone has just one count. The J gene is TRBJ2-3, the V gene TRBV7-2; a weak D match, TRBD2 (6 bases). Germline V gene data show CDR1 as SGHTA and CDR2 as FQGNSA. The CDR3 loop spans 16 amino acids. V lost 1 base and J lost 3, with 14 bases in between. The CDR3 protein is CASSLEFSAGTDTQYF. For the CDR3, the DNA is TGTGCCAGCAGCTTAGAGTTTAGCGCGGGAACAGATACGCAGTATTTT.

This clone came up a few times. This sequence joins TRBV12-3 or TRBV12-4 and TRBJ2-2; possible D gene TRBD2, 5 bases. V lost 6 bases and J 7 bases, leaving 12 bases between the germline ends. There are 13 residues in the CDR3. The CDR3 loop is CASSRTGNGELFF. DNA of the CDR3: TGTGCCAGCAGCCGGACTGGGAACGGGGAGCTGTTTTTT.

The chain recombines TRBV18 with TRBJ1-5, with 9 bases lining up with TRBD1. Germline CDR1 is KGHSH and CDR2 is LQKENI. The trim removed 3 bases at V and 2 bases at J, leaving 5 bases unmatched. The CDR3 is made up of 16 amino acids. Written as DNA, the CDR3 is TGTGCCAGCTCACCGACGACAGGGGGTGGCAATCAGCCCCAGCATTTT. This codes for CASSPTTGGGNQPQHF.

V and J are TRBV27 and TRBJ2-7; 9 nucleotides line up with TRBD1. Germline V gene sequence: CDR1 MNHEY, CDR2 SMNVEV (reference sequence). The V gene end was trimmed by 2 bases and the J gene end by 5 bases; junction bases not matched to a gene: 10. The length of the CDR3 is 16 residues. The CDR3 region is CASSLTGGVLQDEQYF. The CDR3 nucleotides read TGTGCCAGCAGTTTAACAGGGGGCGTACTCCAAGACGAGCAGTACTTC.

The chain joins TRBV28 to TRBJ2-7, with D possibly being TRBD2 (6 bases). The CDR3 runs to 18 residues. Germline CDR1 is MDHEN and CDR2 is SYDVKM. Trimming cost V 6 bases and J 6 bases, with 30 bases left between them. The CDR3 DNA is TGTGCCAGCAGCCCTTTGGTCCGGGTTAGACTAGACTATGGCGAGCAGTACTTC. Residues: CASSPLVRVRLDYGEQYF.

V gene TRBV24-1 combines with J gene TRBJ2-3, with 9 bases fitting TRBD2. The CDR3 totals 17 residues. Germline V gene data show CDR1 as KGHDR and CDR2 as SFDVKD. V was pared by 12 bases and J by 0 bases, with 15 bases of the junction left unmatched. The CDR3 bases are TGTGCCGTTTCGCCGAGGTCTAGCGGGGTGAGCACAGATACGCAGTATTTT. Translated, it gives CAVSPRSSGVSTDTQYF.

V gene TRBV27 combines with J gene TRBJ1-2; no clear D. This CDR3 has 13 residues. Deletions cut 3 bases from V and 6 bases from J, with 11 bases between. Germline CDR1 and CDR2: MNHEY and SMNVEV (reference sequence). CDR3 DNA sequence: TGTGCCAGCAGTTTGTCTCCGGCGGATGGCTACACCTTC. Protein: CASSLSPADGYTF.

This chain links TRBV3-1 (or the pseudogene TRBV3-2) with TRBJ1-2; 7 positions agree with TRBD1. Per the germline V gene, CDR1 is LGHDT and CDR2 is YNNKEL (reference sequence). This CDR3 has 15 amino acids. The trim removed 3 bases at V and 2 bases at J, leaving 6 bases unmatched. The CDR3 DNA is TGTGCCAGCAGCCACCTGACGGACAGGAACTATGGCTACACCTTC. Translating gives CASSHLTDRNYGYTF.

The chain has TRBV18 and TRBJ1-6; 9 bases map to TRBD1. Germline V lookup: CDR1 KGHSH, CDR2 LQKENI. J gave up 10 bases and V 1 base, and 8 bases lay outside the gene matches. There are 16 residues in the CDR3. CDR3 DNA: TGTGCCAGCTCACCACTGGGACAGGGAAGGGAATCACCCCTCCACTTT. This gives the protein CASSPLGQGRESPLHF.

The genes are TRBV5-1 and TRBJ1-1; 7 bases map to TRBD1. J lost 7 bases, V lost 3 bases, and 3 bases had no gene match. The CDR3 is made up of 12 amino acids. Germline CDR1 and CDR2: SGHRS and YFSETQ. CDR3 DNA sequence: TGCGCCAGCAGCTCCGGGACAGTTGAAGCTTTCTTT. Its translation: CASSSGTVEAFF. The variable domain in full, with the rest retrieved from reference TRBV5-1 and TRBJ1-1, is KAGVTQTPRYLIKTRGQQVTLSCSPISGHRSVSWYQQTPGQGLQFLFEYFSETQRNKGNFPGRFSGRQFSNSRSEMNVSTLELGDSALYLCASSSGTVEAFFGQGTRLTVV.

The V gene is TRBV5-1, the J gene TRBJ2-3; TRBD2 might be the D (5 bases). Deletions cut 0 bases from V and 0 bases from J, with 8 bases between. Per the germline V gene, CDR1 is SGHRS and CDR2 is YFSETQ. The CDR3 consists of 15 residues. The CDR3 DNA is TGCGCCAGCAGCTTGGAGCGGCCGAGCACAGATACGCAGTATTTT. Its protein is CASSLERPSTDTQYF.

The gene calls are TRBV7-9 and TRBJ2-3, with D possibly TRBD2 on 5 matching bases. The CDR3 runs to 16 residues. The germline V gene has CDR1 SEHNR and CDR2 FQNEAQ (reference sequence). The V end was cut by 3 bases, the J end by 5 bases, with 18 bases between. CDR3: CASSFFSGGRGDTQYF. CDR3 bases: TGTGCCAGCAGCTTTTTTTCCGGCGGGCGAGGAGATACGCAGTATTTT.

The CDR3: CASSDQTANSPLHF. The CDR3 DNA follows: TGTGCCAGCAGCGATCAGACAGCTAATTCACCCCTCCACTTT. This sequence joins TRBV9 and TRBJ1-6; D might be TRBD1 (5 bases). Germline assignment: CDR1 SGDLS and CDR2 YYNGEE. With 3 bases removed from V and 6 bases from J, the gap between germline ends came to 10 bases. The CDR3 sequence is 14 residues long.

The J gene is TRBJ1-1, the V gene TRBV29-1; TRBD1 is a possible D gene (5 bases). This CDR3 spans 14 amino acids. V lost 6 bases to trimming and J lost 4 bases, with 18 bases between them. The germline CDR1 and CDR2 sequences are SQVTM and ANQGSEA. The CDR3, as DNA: TGCAGCGTGGCCTTGGGGGGGTGGACCACTGAAGCTTTCTTT. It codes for CSVALGGWTTEAFF.

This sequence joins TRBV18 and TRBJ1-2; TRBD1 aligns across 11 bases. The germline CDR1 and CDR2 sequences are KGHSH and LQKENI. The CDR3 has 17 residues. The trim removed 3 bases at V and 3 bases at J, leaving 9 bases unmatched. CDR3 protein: CASSPGPGQGADYGYTF. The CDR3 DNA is TGTGCCAGCTCACCTGGCCCCGGACAGGGGGCGGACTATGGCTACACCTTC.

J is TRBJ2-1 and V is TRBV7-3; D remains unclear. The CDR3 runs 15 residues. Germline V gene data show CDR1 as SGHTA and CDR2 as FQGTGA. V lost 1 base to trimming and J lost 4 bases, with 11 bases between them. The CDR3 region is CASSLNTFPYNEQFF. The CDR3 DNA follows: TGTGCCAGCAGCTTAAACACGTTTCCTTACAATGAGCAGTTCTTC.

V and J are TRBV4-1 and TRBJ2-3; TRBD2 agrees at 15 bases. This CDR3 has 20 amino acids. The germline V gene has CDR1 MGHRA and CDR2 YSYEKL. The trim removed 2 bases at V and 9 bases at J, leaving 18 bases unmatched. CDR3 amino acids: CASSQPHTLVRTSGRVTQYF. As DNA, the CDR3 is TGCGCCAGCAGCCAACCCCACACCTTGGTGCGGACTAGCGGGAGGGTAACGCAGTATTTT.

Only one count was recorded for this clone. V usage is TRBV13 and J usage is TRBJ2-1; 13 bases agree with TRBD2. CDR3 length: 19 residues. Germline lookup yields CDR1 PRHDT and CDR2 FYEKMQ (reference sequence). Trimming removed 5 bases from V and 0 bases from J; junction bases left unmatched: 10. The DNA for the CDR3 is TGTGCCAGCAGCCAAAGGACTAGCGGGAGAGATAGCTCCTACAATGAGCAGTTCTTC. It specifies CASSQRTSGRDSSYNEQFF.

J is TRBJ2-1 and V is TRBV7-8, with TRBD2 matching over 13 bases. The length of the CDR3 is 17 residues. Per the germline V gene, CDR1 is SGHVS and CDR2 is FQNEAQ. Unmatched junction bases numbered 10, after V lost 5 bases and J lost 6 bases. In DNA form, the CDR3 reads TGTGCCAGCAGCCCAGGGACTAGCGGGATGATTTTCAATGAGCAGTTCTTC. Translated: CASSPGTSGMIFNEQFF.

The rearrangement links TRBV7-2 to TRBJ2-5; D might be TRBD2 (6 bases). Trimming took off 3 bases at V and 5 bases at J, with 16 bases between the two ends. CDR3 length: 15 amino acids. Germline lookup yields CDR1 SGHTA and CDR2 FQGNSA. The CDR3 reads CASSFVREAGETQYF. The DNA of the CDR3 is TGTGCCAGCAGCTTTGTGAGGGAGGCCGGGGAGACCCAGTACTTC. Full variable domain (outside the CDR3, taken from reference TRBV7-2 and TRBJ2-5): GAGVSQSPSNKVTEKGKDVELRCDPISGHTALYWYRQSLGQGLEFLIYFQGNSAPDKSGLPSDRFSAERTGGSVSTLTIQRTQQEDSAVYLCASSFVREAGETQYFGPGTRLLVL.

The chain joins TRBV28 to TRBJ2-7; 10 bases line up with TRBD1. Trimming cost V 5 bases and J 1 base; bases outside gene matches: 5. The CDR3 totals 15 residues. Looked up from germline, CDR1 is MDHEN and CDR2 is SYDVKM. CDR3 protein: CASSRPGQGSYEQYF. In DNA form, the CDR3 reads TGTGCCAGCAGTCGGCCGGGACAGGGGTCCTACGAGCAGTACTTC.

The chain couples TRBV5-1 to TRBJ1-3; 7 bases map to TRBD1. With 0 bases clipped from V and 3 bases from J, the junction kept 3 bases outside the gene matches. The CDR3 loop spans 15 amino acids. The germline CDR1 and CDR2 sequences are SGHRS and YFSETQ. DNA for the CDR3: TGCGCCAGCAGCTTGGGAGGGGGCTTTGGAAACACCATATATTTT. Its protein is CASSLGGGFGNTIYF.

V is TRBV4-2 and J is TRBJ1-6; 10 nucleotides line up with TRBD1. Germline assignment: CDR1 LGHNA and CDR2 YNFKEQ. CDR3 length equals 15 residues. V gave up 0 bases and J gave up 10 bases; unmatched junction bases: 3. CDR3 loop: CASSQETGGGSPLHF. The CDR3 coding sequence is TGTGCCAGCAGCCAAGAGACAGGGGGCGGGTCACCCCTCCACTTT.

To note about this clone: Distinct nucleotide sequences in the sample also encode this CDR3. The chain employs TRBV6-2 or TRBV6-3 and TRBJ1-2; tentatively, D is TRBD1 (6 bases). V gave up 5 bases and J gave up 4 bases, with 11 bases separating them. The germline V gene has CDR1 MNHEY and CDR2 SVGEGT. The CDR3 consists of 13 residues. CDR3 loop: CASSVTGSYGYTF. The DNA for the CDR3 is TGTGCCAGCAGTGTAACAGGGTCCTATGGCTACACCTTC.

The CDR3 DNA is TGTGCCAGCAGTTACGCCCCCCAGGCAATTTACTACGAGCAGTACTTC. Protein sequence: CASSYAPQAIYYEQYF. This sequence joins TRBV6-2 or TRBV6-3 and TRBJ2-7; D not certain. Germline-derived CDR1 and CDR2 are MNHEY and SVGEGT. The length of the CDR3 is 16 residues. V lost 2 bases to trimming and J lost 3 bases, with 17 bases between them.

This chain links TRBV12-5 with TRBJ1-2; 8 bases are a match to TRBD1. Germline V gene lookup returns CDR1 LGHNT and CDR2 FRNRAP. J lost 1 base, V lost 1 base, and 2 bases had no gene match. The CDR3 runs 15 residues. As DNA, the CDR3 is TGTGCTAGTGGTTTGGCAACAGGGGGTAACTATGGCTACACCTTC. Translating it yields CASGLATGGNYGYTF.

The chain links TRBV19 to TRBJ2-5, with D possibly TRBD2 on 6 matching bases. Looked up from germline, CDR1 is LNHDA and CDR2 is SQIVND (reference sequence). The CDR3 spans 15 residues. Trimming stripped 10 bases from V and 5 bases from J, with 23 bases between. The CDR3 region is CATARMGGRMETQYF. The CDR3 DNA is TGTGCCACCGCGAGGATGGGGGGACGAATGGAGACCCAGTACTTC.

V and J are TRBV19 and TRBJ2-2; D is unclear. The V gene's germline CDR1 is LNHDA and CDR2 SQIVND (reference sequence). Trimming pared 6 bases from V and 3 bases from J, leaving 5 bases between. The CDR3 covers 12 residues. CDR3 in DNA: TGTGCCAGTAGGGCCGACACCGGGGAGCTGTTTTTT. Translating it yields CASRADTGELFF.

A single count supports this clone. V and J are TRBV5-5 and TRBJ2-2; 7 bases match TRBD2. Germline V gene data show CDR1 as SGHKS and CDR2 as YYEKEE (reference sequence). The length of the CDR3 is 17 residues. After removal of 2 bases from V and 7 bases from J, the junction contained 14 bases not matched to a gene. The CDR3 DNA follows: TGTGCCAGCAGCTTTCTAGCGGTCACCTATTTGGGCGGGGAGCTGTTTTTT. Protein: CASSFLAVTYLGGELFF. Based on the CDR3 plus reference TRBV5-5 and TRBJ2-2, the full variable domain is DAGVTQSPTHLIKTRGQQVTLRCSPISGHKSVSWYQQVLGQGPQFIFQYYEKEERGRGNFPDRFSARQFPNYSSELNVNALLLGDSALYLCASSFLAVTYLGGELFFGEGSRLTVL.